What follows are 23 T cell receptor beta chains derived from one specimen sequenced in a study of cytomegalovirus exposure and HLA in healthy donors. The PCR made use of 60 Vbeta and 13 Jbeta primers. Profiled with immunoSEQ multiplex PCR; TCRdb holds only in-frame clones, not every one. Altogether about 150,000 clones are present, approximately 72% being singletons, with the ten largest covering 6.5%. The material sequenced was PBMCs. Every receptor here comes from a woman aged 55-70 years in good health and CMV-seronegative.

This clone has just a few counts. The genes are TRBV7-2 and TRBJ2-7; 13 positions agree with TRBD2. The germline V gene has CDR1 SGHTA and CDR2 FQGNSA. V lost 6 bases and J lost 4; bases outside the gene matches: 3. There are 14 residues in the CDR3. CDR3 DNA sequence: TGTGCCAGCAGTCCGGGACTAGCGGGATACGAGCAGTACTTC. Translated: CASSPGLAGYEQYF.

V usage is TRBV6-4 and J usage is TRBJ2-7; no clear D. CDR3 length: 14 residues. V was pared by 6 bases and J by 2 bases, with 14 bases between. Looked up from germline, CDR1 is MRHNA and CDR2 is SNTAGT. In nucleotides, the CDR3 is TGTGCCAGCAGCCCCACGTTGCTAGCCTACGAGCAGTACTTC. Amino acid sequence: CASSPTLLAYEQYF.

The chain couples TRBV5-4 to TRBJ2-7, with TRBD2 identical over 8 bases. The J segment lost 4 bases and the V segment lost 0 bases, leaving 12 bases of the junction unmatched. Germline CDR1 reads SGHNT; CDR2 reads YYREEE (reference sequence). The CDR3 is made up of 17 amino acids. The CDR3 protein is CASSLAFSGGPQYEQYF. The CDR3 region has the DNA TGTGCCAGCAGCTTGGCCTTCAGCGGGGGCCCCCAGTACGAGCAGTACTTC.

The rearrangement links TRBV25-1 to TRBJ1-2; D is perhaps TRBD1 (5 bases). V was cut by 8 bases and J by 2 bases, with 9 bases left in between. Germline CDR1 reads MGHDK; CDR2 reads SYGVNS. The length of the CDR3 is 12 residues. CDR3: CASGTGNYGYTF. CDR3 nucleotide sequence: TGTGCCAGCGGAACAGGCAACTATGGCTACACCTTC.

This clone was detected only once. The rearrangement links TRBV6-6 to TRBJ1-2, with 9 positions matching TRBD1. CDR1 MNHNY and CDR2 SVGAGI come from the germline V gene (reference sequence). The CDR3 has 15 residues. J lost 4 bases, V lost 2 bases, and 5 bases had no gene match. In nucleotides, the CDR3 is TGTGCCAGCAGTTACAGGGACAGGGCCCCCTATGGCTACACCTTC. This codes for CASSYRDRAPYGYTF.

The V gene is TRBV4-3, the J gene TRBJ2-6, with 8 bases lining up with TRBD1. Germline trimming cut 3 bases from V and 1 base from J; bases unmatched to any gene: 11. The CDR3 contains 19 residues. Germline-derived CDR1 and CDR2 are LGHNA and YSLEER. The CDR3, as DNA: TGCGCCAGCAGCCAGGGGCCAGGGGGCCCGGATTCTGGGGCCAACGTCCTGACTTTC. Protein sequence: CASSQGPGGPDSGANVLTF.

The V and J genes are TRBV2 and TRBJ1-1, with D maybe TRBD1 (5 bases). Trimming took off 4 bases at V and 0 bases at J, with 9 bases between the two ends. In germline, CDR1 is SNHLY, CDR2 FYNNEI. This CDR3 region has 14 residues. The CDR3 loop reads CASSVDSVNTEAFF. The CDR3 DNA follows: TGTGCCAGCAGTGTAGACAGCGTGAACACTGAAGCTTTCTTT.

This sequence joins TRBV10-3 and TRBJ2-1; D remains ambiguous. CDR1 ENHRY and CDR2 SYGVKD come from the germline V gene. V was clipped by 4 bases and J by 8 bases, with 6 bases between them. The length of the CDR3 is 11 residues. The CDR3 nucleotides read TGTGCCATCAGTGGAGGCGATGAGCAGTTCTTC. Translated: CAISGGDEQFF.

J is TRBJ2-1 and V is TRBV5-4, with a possible D match to TRBD1 (5 bases). The CDR3 length is 12 residues. Germline lookup yields CDR1 SGHNT and CDR2 YYREEE (reference sequence). Trimming removed 0 bases from V and 9 bases from J, with 7 bases in between. The CDR3 DNA reads as TGTGCCAGCAGCTTGGAGGGGCTTGAGCAGTTCTTC. Protein sequence: CASSLEGLEQFF.

The V and J genes are TRBV5-1 and TRBJ2-7; no reliable D call. V was pared by 0 bases and J by 2 bases, with 9 bases between. The CDR3 runs 14 residues. Germline CDR1 SGHRS, CDR2 YFSETQ. The CDR3 DNA follows: TGCGCCAGCAGCTTGGAATCAGGCGCCTACGAGCAGTACTTC. Protein sequence: CASSLESGAYEQYF.

V is TRBV5-6 and J is TRBJ2-2; TRBD1 matches 9 bases. This CDR3 comprises 16 residues. The trim removed 1 base at V and 5 bases at J, leaving 6 bases unmatched. The germline gives CDR1 SGHDT, CDR2 YYEEEE. DNA of the CDR3: TGTGCCAGCAGCTTGACGGGACAGGGTTGGACCGGGGAGCTGTTTTTT. It is translated as CASSLTGQGWTGELFF.

The chain links TRBV21-1 to TRBJ1-2; TRBD1 is taken as the D call from the table, unchecked against the DNA. TRBV21-1 is marked as a pseudogene. The CDR3 sequence is 15 residues long. The DNA of the CDR3 is TGTGCCAGCAGCAAAGCGCAGGAGGGGGCCTATGGCTACACCTTC. Protein product: CASSKAQEGAYGYTF.

This clone was picked up one time. The J gene is TRBJ2-3, the V gene TRBV27, with D hard to call. With 4 bases removed from V and 0 bases from J, the gap between germline ends came to 8 bases. Germline V gene sequence: CDR1 MNHEY, CDR2 SMNVEV (reference sequence). This CDR3 is 14 amino acids long. CDR3 sequence: CASSSPTSTDTQYF. The CDR3 DNA sequence: TGTGCCAGCAGTTCGCCGACTAGCACAGATACGCAGTATTTT.

The chain recombines TRBV27 with TRBJ1-5, with D uncertain. The CDR3 contains 15 residues. Germline-derived CDR1 and CDR2 are MNHEY and SMNVEV (reference sequence). Trimming cost V 2 bases and J 5 bases, with 13 bases left between them. Written as DNA, the CDR3 is TGTGCCAGCAGTTTAGGCCCCAACACCTATCAGCCCCAGCATTTT. This codes for CASSLGPNTYQPQHF.

J is TRBJ2-6 and V is TRBV4-2, with 8 positions matching TRBD2. V trimming: 1 base; J trimming: 0 bases; junction bases outside the gene matches: 5. Germline V CDR1 and CDR2: LGHNA, YNFKEQ. CDR3 length: 18 residues. The CDR3 DNA reads TGTGCCAGCAGCCAAGGGGCTAGCGGGTCCTCTGGGGCCAACGTCCTGACTTTC. Encoded protein: CASSQGASGSSGANVLTF.

The chain uses TRBV7-2 and TRBJ1-6; TRBD1 aligns across 7 bases. The CDR3 has 14 amino acids. V lost 4 bases and J lost 8; bases outside the gene matches: 5. From germline, CDR1 is SGHTA and CDR2 FQGNSA. For the CDR3, the DNA is TGTGCCAGCAGCTCTCAGGGGGGTCATTCACCCCTCCACTTT. Encoded protein: CASSSQGGHSPLHF.

The chain has TRBV4-2 and TRBJ1-1; D remains ambiguous. Trimming removed 4 bases from V and 2 bases from J, with 14 bases in between. The CDR3 sequence is 15 residues long. Germline V lookup: CDR1 LGHNA, CDR2 YNFKEQ. CDR3 region: CASSPSLGLNTEAFF. The CDR3 nucleotides are TGTGCCAGCAGCCCCTCTCTGGGCCTCAACACTGAAGCTTTCTTT.

Only a few counts were recorded for this clone. V is TRBV20-1 and J is TRBJ2-7; no firm D call. Between the trimmed V and J ends, which lost 5 bases and 3 bases, there was a span of 8 bases. CDR1 and CDR2 from the germline V gene are DFQATT and SNEGSKA (reference sequence). This CDR3 region has 11 residues. CDR3 bases: TGCAGTGCTTTCCGACTCTACGAGCAGTACTTC. It codes for CSAFRLYEQYF.

In this sample, this clone turned up once. The CDR3 does not close with the conserved phenylalanine or tryptophan, likely indicating a read error. The V and J genes are TRBV6-6 and TRBJ1-1, with TRBD1 matching over 10 bases. Losses at the gene ends were 2 bases for V and 5 bases for J; bases not matched to a gene: 8. The germline gives CDR1 MNHNY, CDR2 SVGAGI (reference sequence). CDR3 size: 16 residues. In DNA, the CDR3 is TGTGCCAGCAGTTACCAAACGACAGGGGGCAAGACTGAAGCTTTCTCT. Translated: CASSYQTTGGKTEAFS.

The rearrangement joins TRBV27 to TRBJ2-7; 9 positions match TRBD2. Per the germline V gene, CDR1 is MNHEY and CDR2 is SMNVEV (reference sequence). V was clipped by 0 bases and J by 5 bases; unmatched bases: 5. CDR3 length: 15 amino acids. The chain's CDR3 is CASSLSAGGTHEQYF. In DNA, the CDR3 is TGTGCCAGCAGTTTATCCGCGGGGGGGACACACGAGCAGTACTTC.

J is TRBJ2-2 and V is TRBV5-1, with a tentative D call TRBD1 (6 bases). Trimming stripped 4 bases from V and 7 bases from J, with 17 bases between. The CDR3 consists of 15 residues. Germline V gene data show CDR1 as SGHRS and CDR2 as YFSETQ. DNA for the CDR3: TGCGCCAGCAGCCCCCGGGCAGGGGAAGGCGGGGAGCTGTTTTTT. Encoded protein: CASSPRAGEGGELFF.

This chain links TRBV19 with TRBJ2-7, with D possibly matching TRBD2 (5 bases). Germline loops: CDR1 LNHDA, CDR2 SQIVND (reference sequence). Between the trimmed V and J ends, which lost 3 bases and 6 bases, there was a span of 18 bases. This CDR3 region has 15 residues. For the CDR3, the DNA is TGTGCCAGTAGTATGGGTAGCGCGGCATACTCCGAGCAGTACTTC. Protein product: CASSMGSAAYSEQYF.

This clone was observed a handful of times. V and J are TRBV5-1 and TRBJ2-7; TRBD1 aligns across 7 bases. J lost 6 bases, V lost 2 bases, and 8 bases had no gene match. CDR3 size: 14 residues. CDR1 and CDR2 (germline): SGHRS, YFSETQ. Written as DNA, the CDR3 is TGCGCCAGCAGCTTTGGCAGGGGGTCTGTCGAGCAGTACTTC. Its protein product is CASSFGRGSVEQYF. The complete variable domain, with remaining parts taken from reference TRBV5-1 and TRBJ2-7, reads KAGVTQTPRYLIKTRGQQVTLSCSPISGHRSVSWYQQTPGQGLQFLFEYFSETQRNKGNFPGRFSGRQFSNSRSEMNVSTLELGDSALYLCASSFGRGSVEQYFGPGTRLTVT.